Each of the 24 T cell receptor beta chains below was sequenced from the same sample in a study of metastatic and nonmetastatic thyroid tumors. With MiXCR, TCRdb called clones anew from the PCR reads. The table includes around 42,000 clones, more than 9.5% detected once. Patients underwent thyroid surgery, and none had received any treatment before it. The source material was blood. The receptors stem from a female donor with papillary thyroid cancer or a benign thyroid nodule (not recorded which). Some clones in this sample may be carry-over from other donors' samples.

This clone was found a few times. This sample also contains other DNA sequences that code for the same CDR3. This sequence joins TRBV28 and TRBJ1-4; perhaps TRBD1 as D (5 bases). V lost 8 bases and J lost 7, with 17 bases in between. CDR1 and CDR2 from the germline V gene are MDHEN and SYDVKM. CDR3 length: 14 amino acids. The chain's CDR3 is CASSRGGVGEKLFF. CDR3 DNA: TGTGCCAGCTCACGGGGGGGGGTCGGTGAAAAACTGTTTTTT.

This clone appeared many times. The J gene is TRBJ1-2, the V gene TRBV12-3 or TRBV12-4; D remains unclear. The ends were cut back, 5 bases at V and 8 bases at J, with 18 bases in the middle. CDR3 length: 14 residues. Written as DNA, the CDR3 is TGTGCCAGCAGTCCCGGGCGGATCCCCCTCGGCTACACCTTC. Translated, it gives CASSPGRIPLGYTF.

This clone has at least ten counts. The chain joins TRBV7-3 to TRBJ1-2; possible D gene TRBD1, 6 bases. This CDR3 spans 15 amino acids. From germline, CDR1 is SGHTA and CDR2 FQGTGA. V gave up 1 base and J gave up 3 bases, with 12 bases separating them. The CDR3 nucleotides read TGTGCCAGCAGCTTAAGTTTGGCAGGGGACTATGGCTACACCTTC. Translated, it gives CASSLSLAGDYGYTF.

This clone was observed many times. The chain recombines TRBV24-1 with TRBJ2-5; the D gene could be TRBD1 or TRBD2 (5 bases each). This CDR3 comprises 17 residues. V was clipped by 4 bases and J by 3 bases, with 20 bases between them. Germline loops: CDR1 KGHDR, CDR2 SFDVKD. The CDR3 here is CATSDSRGDSWKETQYF. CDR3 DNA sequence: TGTGCCACCAGTGACTCTCGGGGAGACAGTTGGAAAGAGACCCAGTACTTC.

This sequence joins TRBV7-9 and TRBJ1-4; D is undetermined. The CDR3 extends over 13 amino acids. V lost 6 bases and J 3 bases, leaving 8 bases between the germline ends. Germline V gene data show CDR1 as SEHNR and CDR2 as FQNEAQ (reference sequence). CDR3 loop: CASSPQPNEKLFF. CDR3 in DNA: TGTGCCAGCAGTCCACAGCCTAATGAAAAACTGTTTTTT.

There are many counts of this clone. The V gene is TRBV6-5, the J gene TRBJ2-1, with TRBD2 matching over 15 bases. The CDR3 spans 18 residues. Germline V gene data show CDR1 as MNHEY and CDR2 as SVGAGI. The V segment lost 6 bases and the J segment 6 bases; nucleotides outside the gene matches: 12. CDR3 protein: CASRPRGGGLAGGNEQFF. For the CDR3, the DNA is TGTGCCAGCAGACCAAGAGGGGGGGGACTAGCGGGAGGCAATGAGCAGTTCTTC.

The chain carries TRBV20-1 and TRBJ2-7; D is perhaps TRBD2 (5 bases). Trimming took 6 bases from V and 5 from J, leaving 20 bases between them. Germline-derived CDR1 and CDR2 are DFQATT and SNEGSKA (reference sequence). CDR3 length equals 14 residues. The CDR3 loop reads CSAPKAVGSHEQYF. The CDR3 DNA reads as TGCAGTGCGCCGAAAGCGGTAGGGTCTCACGAGCAGTACTTC.

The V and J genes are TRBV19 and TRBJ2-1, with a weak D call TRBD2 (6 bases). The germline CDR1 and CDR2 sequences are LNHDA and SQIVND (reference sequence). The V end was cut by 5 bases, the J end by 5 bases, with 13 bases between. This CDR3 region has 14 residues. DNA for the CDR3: TGTGCCAGTAGTTTTCTCGGGAGTCACAATGAGCAGTTCTTC. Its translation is CASSFLGSHNEQFF. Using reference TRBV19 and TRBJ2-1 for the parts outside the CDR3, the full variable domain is DGGITQSPKYLFRKEGQNVTLSCEQNLNHDAMYWYRQDPGQGLRLIYYSQIVNDFQKGDIAEGYSVSREKKESFPLTVTSAQKNPTAFYLCASSFLGSHNEQFFGPGTRLTVL.

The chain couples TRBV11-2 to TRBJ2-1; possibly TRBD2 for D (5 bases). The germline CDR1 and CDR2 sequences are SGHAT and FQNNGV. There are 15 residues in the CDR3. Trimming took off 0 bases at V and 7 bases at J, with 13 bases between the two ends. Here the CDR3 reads CASSLERGPWNEQFF. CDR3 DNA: TGTGCCAGCAGCTTAGAAAGAGGGCCGTGGAATGAGCAGTTCTTC.

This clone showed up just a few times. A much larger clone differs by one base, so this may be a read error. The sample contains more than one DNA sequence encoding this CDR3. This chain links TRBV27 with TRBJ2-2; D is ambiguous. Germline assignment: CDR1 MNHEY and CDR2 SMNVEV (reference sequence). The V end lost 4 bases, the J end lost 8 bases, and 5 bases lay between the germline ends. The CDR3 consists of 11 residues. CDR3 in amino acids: CASSSSGELFF. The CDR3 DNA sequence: TGTGCCAGCAGTTCGTCAGGGGAGCTGTTTTTT.

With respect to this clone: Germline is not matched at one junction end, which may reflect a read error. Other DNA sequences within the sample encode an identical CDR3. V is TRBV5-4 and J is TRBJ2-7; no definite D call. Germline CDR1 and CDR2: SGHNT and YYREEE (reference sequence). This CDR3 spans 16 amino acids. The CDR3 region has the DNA TGTGCCAGCAGCTTGATCGGTGTTCACAGCTCCTACGAGCAGTATTTC. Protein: CASSLIGVHSSYEQYF. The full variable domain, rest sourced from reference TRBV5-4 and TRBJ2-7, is ETGVTQSPTHLIKTRGQQVTLRCSSQSGHNTVSWYQQALGQGPQFIFQYYREEENGRGNFPPRFSGLQFPNYSSELNVNALELDDSALYLCASSLIGVHSSYEQYFGPGTRLTVT.

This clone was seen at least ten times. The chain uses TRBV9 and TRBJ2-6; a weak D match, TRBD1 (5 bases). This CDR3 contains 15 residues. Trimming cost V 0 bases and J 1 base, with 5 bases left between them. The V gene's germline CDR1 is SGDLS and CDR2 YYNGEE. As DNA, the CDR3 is TGTGCCAGCAGCGTAGAGGGGTCTGGGGCCAACGTCCTGACTTTC. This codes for CASSVEGSGANVLTF.

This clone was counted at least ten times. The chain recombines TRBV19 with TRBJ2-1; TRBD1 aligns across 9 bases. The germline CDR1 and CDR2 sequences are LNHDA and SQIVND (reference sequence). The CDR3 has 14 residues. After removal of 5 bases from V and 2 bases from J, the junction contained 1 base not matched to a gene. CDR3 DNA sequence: TGTGCCAGTAGTTGGGACAGGGCCTACAATGAGCAGTTCTTC. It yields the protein CASSWDRAYNEQFF.

CDR3 DNA sequence: TGCGCCAGCAGCCAAGCTCCCAAGGGACACATCCAAGAGACCCAGTACTTC. It specifies CASSQAPKGHIQETQYF. The gene calls are TRBV4-1 and TRBJ2-5; possible D gene TRBD1, 6 bases. The CDR3 totals 17 residues. The V gene's germline CDR1 is MGHRA and CDR2 YSYEKL. V shed 1 base and J shed 1 base, with 16 bases lying between them.

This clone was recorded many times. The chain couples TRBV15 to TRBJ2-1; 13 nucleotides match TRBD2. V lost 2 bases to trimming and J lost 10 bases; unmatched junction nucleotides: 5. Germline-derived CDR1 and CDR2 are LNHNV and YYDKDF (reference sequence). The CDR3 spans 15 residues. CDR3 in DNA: TGTGCCACCAGCAGAACGAGACTAGCGGGAGGCGAGCAGTTCTTC. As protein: CATSRTRLAGGEQFF.

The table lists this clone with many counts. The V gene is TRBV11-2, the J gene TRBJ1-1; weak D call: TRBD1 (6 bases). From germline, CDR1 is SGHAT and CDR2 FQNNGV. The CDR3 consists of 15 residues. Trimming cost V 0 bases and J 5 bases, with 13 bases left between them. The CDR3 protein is CASSLDPGAGTEAFF. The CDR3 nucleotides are TGTGCCAGCAGCTTAGATCCAGGGGCAGGGACTGAAGCTTTCTTT.

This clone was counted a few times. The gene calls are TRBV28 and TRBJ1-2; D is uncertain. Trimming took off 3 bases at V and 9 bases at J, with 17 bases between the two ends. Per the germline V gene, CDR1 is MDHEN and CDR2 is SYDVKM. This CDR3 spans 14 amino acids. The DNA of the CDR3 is TGTGCCAGCAGTTTGATAAGGGAGGCGCCTAGCTACACCTTC. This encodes CASSLIREAPSYTF.

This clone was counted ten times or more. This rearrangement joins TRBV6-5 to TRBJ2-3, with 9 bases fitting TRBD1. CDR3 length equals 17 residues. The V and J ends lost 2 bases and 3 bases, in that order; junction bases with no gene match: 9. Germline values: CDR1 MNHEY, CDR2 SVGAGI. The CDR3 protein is CASSYPRDRERTDTQYF. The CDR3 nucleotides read TGTGCCAGCAGTTACCCCCGGGACAGGGAAAGGACAGATACGCAGTATTTT.

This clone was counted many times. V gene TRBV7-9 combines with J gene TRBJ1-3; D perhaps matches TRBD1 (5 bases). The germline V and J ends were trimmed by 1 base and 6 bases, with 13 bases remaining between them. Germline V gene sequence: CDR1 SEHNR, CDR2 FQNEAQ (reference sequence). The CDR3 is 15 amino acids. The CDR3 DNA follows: TGTGCCAGCAGCTTAGGAGAGGGGCTGGAAAACACCATATATTTT. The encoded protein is CASSLGEGLENTIYF. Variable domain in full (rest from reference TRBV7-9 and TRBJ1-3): DTGVSQNPRHKITKRGQNVTFRCDPISEHNRLYWYRQTLGQGPEFLTYFQNEAQLEKSRLLSDRFSAERPKGSFSTLEIQRTEQGDSAMYLCASSLGEGLENTIYFGEGSWLTVV.

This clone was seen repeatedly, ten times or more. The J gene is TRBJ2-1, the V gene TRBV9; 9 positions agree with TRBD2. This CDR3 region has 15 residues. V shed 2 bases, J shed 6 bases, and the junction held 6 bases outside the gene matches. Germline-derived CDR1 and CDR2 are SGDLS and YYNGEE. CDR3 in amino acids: CASSVGAGGPNEQFF. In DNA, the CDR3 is TGTGCCAGCAGCGTGGGAGCGGGAGGCCCCAATGAGCAGTTCTTC.

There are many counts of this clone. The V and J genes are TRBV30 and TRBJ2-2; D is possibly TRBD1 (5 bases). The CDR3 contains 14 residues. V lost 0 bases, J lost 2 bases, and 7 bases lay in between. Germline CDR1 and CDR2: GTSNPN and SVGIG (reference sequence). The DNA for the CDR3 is TGTGCCTGGAGTGTAACAGGAAACACCGGGGAGCTGTTTTTT. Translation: CAWSVTGNTGELFF.

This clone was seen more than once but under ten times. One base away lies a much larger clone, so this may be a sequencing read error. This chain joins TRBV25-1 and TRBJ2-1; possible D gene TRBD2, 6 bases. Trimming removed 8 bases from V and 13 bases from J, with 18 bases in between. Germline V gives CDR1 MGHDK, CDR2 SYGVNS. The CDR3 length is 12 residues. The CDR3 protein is CASGFMGTDQFF. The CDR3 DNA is TGTGCCAGCGGATTTATGGGGACTGATCAGTTCTTC.

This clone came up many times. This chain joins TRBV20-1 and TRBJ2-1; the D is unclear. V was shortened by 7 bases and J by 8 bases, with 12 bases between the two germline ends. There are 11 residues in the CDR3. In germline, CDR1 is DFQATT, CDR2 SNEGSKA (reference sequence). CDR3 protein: CSGASADEQFF. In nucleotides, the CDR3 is TGCAGTGGGGCTAGTGCTGATGAGCAGTTCTTC.

CDR3 loop: CSAPTGASASYEQYF. CDR3 bases: TGCAGTGCTCCTACCGGGGCTAGCGCATCCTACGAGCAGTACTTC. The chain couples TRBV20-1 to TRBJ2-7; D might be TRBD2 (6 bases). Germline V CDR1 and CDR2: DFQATT, SNEGSKA (reference sequence). Trimming left V 5 bases short and J 1 base short, with 18 bases between. The length of the CDR3 is 15 residues.